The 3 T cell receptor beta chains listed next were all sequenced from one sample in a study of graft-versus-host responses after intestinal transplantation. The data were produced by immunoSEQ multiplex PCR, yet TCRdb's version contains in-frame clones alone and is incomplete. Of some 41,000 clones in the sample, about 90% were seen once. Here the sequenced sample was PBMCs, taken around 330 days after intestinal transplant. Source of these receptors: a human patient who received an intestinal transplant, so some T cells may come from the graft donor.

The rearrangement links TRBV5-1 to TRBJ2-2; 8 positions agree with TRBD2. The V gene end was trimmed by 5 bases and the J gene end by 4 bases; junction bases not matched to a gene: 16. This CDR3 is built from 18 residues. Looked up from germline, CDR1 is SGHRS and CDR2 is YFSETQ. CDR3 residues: CASRQQAGGSSGTGELFF. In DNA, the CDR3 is TGCGCCAGCAGACAACAGGCGGGAGGCAGTTCGGGCACCGGGGAGCTGTTTTTT.

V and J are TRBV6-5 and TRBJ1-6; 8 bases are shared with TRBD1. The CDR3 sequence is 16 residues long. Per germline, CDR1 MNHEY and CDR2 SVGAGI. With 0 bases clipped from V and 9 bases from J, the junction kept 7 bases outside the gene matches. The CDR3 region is CASSYSADRGRSPLHF. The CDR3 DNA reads TGTGCCAGCAGTTACTCAGCAGACAGGGGCCGTTCACCCCTCCACTTT.

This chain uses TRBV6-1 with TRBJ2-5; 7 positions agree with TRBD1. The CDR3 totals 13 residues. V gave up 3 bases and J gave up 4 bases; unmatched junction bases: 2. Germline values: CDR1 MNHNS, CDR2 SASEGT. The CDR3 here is CASSENRGETQYF. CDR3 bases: TGTGCCAGCAGTGAGAACAGGGGAGAGACCCAGTACTTC.